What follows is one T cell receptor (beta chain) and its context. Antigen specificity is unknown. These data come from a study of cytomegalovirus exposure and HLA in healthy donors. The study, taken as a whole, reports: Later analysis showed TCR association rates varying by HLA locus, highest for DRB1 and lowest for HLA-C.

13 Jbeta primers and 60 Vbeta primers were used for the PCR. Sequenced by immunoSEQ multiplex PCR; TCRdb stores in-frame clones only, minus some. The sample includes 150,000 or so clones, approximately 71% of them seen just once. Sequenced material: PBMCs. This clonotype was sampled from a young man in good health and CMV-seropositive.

The CDR3 DNA reads as TGTGCCAGCAGGGGAGATCTGAGTGTCTACGAGCAGTACTTC. This sequence encodes CASRGDLSVYEQYF. This chain uses TRBV2 with TRBJ2-7, with D maybe TRBD2 (5 bases). CDR3 length equals 14 residues. CDR1 is SNHLY and CDR2 is FYNNEI in the germline V gene. V gave up 6 bases and J gave up 3 bases, with 15 bases separating them.